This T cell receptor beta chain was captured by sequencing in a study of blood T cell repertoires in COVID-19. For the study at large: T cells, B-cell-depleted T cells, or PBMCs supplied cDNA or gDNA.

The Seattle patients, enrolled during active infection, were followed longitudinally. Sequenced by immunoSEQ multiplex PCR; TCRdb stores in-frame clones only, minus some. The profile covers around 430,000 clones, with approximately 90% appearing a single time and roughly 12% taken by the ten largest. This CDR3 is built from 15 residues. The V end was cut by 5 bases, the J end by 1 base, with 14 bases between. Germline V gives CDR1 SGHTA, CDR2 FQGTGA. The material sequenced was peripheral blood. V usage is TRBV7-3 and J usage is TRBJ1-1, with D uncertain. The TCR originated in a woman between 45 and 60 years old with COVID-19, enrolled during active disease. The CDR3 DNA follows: TGTGCCAGCAGCCCTCACCGAGGCGCGAACACTGAAGCTTTCTTT. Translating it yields CASSPHRGANTEAFF.